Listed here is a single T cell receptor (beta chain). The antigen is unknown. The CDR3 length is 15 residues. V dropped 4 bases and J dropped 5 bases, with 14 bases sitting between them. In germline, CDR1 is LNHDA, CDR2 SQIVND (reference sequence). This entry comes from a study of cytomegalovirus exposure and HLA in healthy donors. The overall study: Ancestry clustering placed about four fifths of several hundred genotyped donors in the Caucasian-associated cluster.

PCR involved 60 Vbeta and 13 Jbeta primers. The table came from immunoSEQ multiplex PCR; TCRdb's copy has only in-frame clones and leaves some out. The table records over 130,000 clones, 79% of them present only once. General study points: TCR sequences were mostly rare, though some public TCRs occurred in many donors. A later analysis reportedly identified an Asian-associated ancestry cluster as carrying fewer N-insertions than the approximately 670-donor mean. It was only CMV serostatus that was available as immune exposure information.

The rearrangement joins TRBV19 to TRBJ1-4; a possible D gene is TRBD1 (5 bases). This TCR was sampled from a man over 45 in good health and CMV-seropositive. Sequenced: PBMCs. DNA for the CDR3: TGTGCCAGTAGTAGAGGGGCGGGACCAAATGAAAAACTGTTTTTT. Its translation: CASSRGAGPNEKLFF. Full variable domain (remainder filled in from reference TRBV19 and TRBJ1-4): DGGITQSPKYLFRKEGQNVTLSCEQNLNHDAMYWYRQDPGQGLRLIYYSQIVNDFQKGDIAEGYSVSREKKESFPLTVTSAQKNPTAFYLCASSRGAGPNEKLFFGSGTQLSVL.